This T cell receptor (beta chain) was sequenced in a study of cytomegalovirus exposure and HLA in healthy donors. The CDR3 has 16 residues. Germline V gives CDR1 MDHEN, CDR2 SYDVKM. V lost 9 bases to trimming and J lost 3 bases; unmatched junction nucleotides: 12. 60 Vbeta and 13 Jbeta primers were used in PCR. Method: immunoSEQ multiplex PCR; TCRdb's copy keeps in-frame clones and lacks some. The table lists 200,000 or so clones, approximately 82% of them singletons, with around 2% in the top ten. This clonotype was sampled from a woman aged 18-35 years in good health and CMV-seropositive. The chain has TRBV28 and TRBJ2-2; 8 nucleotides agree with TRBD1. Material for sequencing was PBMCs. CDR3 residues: CASQKSRGRDTGELFF. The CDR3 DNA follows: TGTGCCAGTCAGAAAAGCAGGGGGCGAGACACCGGGGAGCTGTTTTTT.